Sequencing of this T cell receptor beta chain was carried out in a study of OX40 agonist ivuxolimab in advanced cancers. Across the study: Patients received intravenous ivuxolimab every 2 weeks at 0.01 to 10 mg/kg. Study findings and constraints: Both blood CD4+ and CD8+ T cells showed clonal growth by week 6 at 0.1 to 3.0 mg/kg.

This CDR3 has 14 residues. Deletions cut 2 bases from V and 7 bases from J, with 14 bases between. Germline CDR1 is SEHNR and CDR2 is FQNEAQ (reference sequence). Produced via immunoSEQ multiplex PCR; TCRdb's table is partial and in-frame only. The profile shows more than 35,000 clones, approximately 86% of them singletons. Worth noting for this clone: No antigen is known for it.

This rearrangement joins TRBV7-9 to TRBJ1-1; D is possibly TRBD1 (5 bases). The sequencing used CD4+ or CD8+ T cells sorted from blood, collected in a trial of the OX40 agonist ivuxolimab. This TCR derives from an adult with an advanced solid tumor such as melanoma, head and neck, liver or kidney cancer. CDR3: CASSLTSTEFEAFF. The CDR3 DNA reads TGTGCCAGCAGCTTAACCTCGACAGAGTTTGAAGCTTTCTTT.